Sequencing of this T cell receptor beta chain was carried out in a study of Ad26.COV2.S vaccination and SARS-CoV-2 variants. Only in-frame clones appear in the TCRdb table, and some are missing; sequencing was by immunoSEQ multiplex PCR. In the table there are around 370,000 clones, around 90% of which are singletons. Note on this clone: Its antigen remains unknown.

Germline V CDR1 and CDR2: MNHNY, SVGAGI (reference sequence). Trimming removed 7 bases at V and 1 base at J, with 14 bases between. This CDR3 has 14 amino acids. Study findings and constraints: Participants given vaccine showed non-spike TCR breadth similar to that of placebo recipients. Vaccinees displayed broader spike-specific TCR repertoires than placebo recipients. Total responses of T cells may have been underestimated by the analyses of TCR breadth and depth.

Sequencing was performed on peripheral blood, taken after recovery from COVID-19. The receptor was derived from a human donor who had recovered from COVID-19. The chain joins TRBV6-6 to TRBJ2-7, with TRBD1 as a possible D gene (5 bases). The CDR3 DNA follows: TGTGCCAGCAACACCCAGGGCAGTTCCTACGAGCAGTACTTC. It specifies CASNTQGSSYEQYF.